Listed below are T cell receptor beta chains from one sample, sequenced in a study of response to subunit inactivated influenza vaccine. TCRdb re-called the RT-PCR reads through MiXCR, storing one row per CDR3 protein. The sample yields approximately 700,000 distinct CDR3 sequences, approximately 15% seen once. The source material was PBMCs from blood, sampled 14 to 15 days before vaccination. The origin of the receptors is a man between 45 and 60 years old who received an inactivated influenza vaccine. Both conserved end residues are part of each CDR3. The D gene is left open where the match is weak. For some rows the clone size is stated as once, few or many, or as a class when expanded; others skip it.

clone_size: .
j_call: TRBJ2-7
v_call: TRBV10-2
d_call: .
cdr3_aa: CASSESLATGREQYF
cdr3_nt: TGCGCCAGCAGTGAGTCCTTGGCGACAGGGAGGGAGCAGTACTTC

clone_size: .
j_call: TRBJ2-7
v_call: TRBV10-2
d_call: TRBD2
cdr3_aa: CASSDSWTSGGAGEQYF
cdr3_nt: TGCGCCAGCAGTGATTCGTGGACTAGCGGGGGCGCGGGGGAGCAGTACTTC

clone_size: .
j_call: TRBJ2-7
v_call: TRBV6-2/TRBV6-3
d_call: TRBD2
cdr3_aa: CASSYTSGSYSYEQYF
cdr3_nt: TGTGCCAGCAGTTACACTAGCGGGAGTTATTCCTACGAGCAGTACTTC

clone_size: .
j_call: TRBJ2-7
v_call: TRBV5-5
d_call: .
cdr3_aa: CASSFYGGAEQYF
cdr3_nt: TGTGCCAGCAGCTTCTATGGGGGTGCCGAGCAGTACTTC

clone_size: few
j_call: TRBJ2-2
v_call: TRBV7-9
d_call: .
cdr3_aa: CASSRLETGELFF
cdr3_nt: TGTGCCAGCAGCCGACTAGAGACCGGGGAGCTGTTTTTT

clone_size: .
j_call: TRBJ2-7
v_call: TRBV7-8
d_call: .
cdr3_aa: CASSLSEVWYEQYF
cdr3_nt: TGTGCCAGCAGCTTATCCGAAGTTTGGTACGAGCAGTACTTC

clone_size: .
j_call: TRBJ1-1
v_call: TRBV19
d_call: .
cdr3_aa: CASLRDTNTEAFF
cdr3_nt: TGTGCCAGTTTAAGGGACACCAACACTGAAGCTTTCTTT

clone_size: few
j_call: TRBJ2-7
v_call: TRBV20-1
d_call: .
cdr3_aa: CSARDPGSDYYEQYF
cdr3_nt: TGCAGTGCTAGAGACCCGGGCAGCGATTACTACGAGCAGTACTTC

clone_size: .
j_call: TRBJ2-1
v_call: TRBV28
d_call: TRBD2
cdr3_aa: CASSLISGRTSYNEQFF
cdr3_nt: TGTGCCAGCAGTCTAATCAGCGGGAGGACCTCCTACAATGAGCAGTTCTTC

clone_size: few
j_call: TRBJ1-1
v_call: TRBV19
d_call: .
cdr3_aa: CASRIIGTPIEAFF
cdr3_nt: TGTGCCAGTAGGATCATCGGGACACCCATTGAAGCTTTCTTT

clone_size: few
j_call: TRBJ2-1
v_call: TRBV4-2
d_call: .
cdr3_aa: CASSQGVSGYNEQFF
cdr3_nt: TGTGCCAGCAGCCAAGGTGTTAGCGGTTACAATGAGCAGTTCTTC

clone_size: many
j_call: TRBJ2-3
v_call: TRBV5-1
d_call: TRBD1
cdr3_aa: CASSPGQGTDTQYF
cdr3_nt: TGTGCCAGCAGCCCGGGACAGGGAACAGATACGCAGTATTTT

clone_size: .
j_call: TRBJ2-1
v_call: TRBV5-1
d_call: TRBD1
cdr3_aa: CASSLLGQGIRDEQFF
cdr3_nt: TGCGCCAGCAGCTTGTTGGGACAGGGGATTCGGGATGAGCAGTTCTTC

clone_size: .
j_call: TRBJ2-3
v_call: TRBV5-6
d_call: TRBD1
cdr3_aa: CASSLPDWAGGSMEDTQYF
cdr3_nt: TGTGCCAGCAGCCTCCCCGATTGGGCAGGGGGAAGTATGGAGGATACGCAGTATTTT

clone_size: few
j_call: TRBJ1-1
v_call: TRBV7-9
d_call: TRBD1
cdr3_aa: CASSKKDRANTEAFF
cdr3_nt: TGTGCCAGCAGCAAGAAGGACAGGGCGAACACTGAAGCTTTCTTT

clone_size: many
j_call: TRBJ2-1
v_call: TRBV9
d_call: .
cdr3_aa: CASSVIGEAVNEQFF
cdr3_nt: TGTGCCAGCAGCGTAATCGGGGAGGCCGTTAATGAGCAGTTCTTC

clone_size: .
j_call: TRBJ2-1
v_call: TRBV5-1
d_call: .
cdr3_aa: CASSAGTGVYNEQFF
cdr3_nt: TGCGCCAGCAGCGCTGGGACGGGGGTTTACAATGAGCAGTTCTTC

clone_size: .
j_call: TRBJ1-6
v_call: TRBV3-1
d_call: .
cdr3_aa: CASSQGSGLSSPLHF
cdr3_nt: TGTGCCAGCAGCCAAGGGTCAGGGTTAAGCTCACCCCTCCACTTT

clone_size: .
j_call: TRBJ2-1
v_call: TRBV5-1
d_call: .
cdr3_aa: CASSLLPGVLTSYNEQFF
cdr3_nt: TGCGCCAGCAGCTTGCTCCCAGGGGTCTTGACGTCCTACAATGAGCAGTTCTTC

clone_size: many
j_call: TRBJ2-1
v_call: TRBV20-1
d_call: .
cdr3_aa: CSARRGAAFDEQFF
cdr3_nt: TGCAGTGCTAGACGGGGGGCGGCGTTCGATGAGCAGTTCTTC

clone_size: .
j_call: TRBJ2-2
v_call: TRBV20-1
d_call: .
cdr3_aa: CSARGPYTGELFF
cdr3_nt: TGCAGTGCTAGAGGGCCCTACACCGGGGAGCTGTTTTTT

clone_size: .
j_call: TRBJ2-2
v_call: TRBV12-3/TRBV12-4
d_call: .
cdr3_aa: CASSPYSANTGELFF
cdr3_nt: TGTGCCAGCAGCCCGTACTCGGCGAACACCGGGGAGCTGTTTTTT

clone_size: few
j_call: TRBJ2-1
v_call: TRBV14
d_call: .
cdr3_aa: CASSQIGVSGSLQFF
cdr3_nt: TGTGCCAGCAGCCAAATCGGGGTCTCGGGATCCTTGCAGTTCTTC

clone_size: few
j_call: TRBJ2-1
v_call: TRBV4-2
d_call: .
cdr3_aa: CASSPGTISSYNEQFF
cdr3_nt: TGTGCCAGCAGCCCCGGGACGATCAGCTCCTACAATGAGCAGTTCTTC

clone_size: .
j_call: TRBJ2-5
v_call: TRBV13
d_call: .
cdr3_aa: CASSPGSGQETQYF
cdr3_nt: TGTGCCAGCAGTCCAGGGTCGGGACAAGAGACCCAGTACTTC

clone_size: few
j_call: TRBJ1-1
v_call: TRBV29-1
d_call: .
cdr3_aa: CSVESGPMRTEAFF
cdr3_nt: TGCAGCGTTGAATCTGGGCCCATGAGGACTGAAGCTTTCTTT

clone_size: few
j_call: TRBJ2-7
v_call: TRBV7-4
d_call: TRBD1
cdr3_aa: CASSLTGKKYF
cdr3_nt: TGTGCCAGCAGCTTGACAGGGAAAAAGTACTTC

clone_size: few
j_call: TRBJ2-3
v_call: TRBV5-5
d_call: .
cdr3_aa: CASSLTTTTDTQYF
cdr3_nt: TGTGCCAGCAGCTTGACTACCACCACAGATACGCAGTATTTT

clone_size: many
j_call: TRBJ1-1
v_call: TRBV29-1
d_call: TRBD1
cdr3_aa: CSGGDRGFTEAFF
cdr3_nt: TGCAGCGGCGGGGACAGGGGATTTACTGAAGCTTTCTTT

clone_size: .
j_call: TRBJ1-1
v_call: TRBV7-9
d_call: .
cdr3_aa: CASSPRLRERDPKAFF
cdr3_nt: TGTGCCAGCAGCCCCCGACTGAGGGAGAGGGACCCGAAGGCTTTCTTT

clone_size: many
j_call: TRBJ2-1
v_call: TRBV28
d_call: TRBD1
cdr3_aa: CASSSRQGSYNEQFF
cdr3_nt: TGTGCCAGCAGTTCCAGACAGGGGAGTTACAATGAGCAGTTCTTC

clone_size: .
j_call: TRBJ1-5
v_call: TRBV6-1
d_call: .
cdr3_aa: CASSGRSSNQPQHF
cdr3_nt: TGTGCCAGCAGTGGACGGTCAAGCAATCAGCCCCAGCATTTT

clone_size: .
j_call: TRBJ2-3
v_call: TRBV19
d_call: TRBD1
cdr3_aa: CASRPDRASDTQYF
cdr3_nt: TGTGCCAGTAGACCGGACAGGGCGTCAGATACGCAGTATTTT

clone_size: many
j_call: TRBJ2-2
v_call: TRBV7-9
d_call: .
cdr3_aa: CASSKAGAEELFF
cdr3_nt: TGTGCCAGCAGCAAAGCAGGGGCGGAGGAGCTGTTTTTT

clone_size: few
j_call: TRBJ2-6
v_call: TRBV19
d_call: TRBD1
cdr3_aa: CASSLYRTGPGANVLTF
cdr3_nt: TGTGCCAGTAGTCTTTACCGGACAGGGCCCGGGGCCAACGTCCTGACTTTC

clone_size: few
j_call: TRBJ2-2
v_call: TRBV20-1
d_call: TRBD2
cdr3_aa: CSARDSGRANTGELFF
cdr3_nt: TGCAGTGCTAGAGATAGCGGGAGGGCCAACACCGGGGAGCTGTTTTTT

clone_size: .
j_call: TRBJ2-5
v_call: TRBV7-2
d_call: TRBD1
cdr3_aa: CASSSYRGTQYF
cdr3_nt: TGTGCCAGCAGCTCATACAGGGGGACCCAGTACTTC

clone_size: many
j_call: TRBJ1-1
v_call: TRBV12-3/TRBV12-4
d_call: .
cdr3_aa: CASSFEVMNTEAFF
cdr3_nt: TGTGCCAGCAGTTTCGAGGTGATGAACACTGAAGCTTTCTTT

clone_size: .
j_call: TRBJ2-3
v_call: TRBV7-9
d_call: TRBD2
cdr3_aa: CASSLQLAGVSDTQYF
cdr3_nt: TGTGCCAGCAGCCTCCAACTAGCGGGAGTGTCTGATACGCAGTATTTT

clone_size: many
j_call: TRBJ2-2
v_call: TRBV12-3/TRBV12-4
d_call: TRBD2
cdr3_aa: CASRGLYSGELFF
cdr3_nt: TGTGCCAGCAGGGGACTATACTCCGGGGAGCTGTTTTTT

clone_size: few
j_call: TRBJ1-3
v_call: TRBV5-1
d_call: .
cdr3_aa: CASSLDGVGGNTIYF
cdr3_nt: TGCGCCAGCAGCTTGGATGGAGTAGGTGGAAACACCATATATTTT

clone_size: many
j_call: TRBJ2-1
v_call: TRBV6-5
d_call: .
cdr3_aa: CASRYGRNNEQFF
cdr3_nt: TGTGCCAGCAGGTACGGTCGTAACAATGAGCAGTTCTTC

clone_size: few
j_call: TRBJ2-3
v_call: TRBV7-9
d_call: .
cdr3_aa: CASSSQSTFPRDTQYF
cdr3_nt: TGTGCCAGCAGCTCCCAATCGACCTTCCCGAGGGATACGCAGTATTTT

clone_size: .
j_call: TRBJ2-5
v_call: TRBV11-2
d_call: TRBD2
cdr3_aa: CASSLRSGIIFSETQYF
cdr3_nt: TGTGCCAGCAGCTTACGTAGCGGGATAATTTTTTCGGAGACCCAGTACTTC

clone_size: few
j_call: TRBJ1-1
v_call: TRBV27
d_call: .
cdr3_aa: CASSLNGRQGSAFF
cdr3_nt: TGTGCCAGCAGTTTAAATGGGAGACAAGGTTCGGCTTTCTTT

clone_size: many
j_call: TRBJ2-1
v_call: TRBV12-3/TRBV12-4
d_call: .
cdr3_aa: CASSLGSGEQFF
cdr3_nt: TGTGCCAGCAGTTTAGGGTCCGGAGAGCAGTTCTTC

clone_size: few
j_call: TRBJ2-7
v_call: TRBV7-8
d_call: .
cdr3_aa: CASSLGPSLSSYEQYF
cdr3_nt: TGTGCCAGCAGCTTAGGCCCCAGCCTATCCTCCTACGAGCAGTACTTC

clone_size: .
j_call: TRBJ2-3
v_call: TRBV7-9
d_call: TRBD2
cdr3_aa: CASSSGTSGGGTDTQYF
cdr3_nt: TGTGCCAGCAGCTCCGGGACTAGCGGGGGGGGCACAGATACGCAGTATTTT

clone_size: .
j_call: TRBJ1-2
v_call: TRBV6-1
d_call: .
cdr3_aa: CASSPGVPYGYTF
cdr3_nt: TGTGCCAGCAGTCCAGGGGTCCCCTATGGCTACACCTTC

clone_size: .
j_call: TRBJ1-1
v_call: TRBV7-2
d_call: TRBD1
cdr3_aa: CASSQGAWTEAFF
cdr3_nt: TGTGCCAGCAGCCAGGGGGCGTGGACTGAAGCTTTCTTT

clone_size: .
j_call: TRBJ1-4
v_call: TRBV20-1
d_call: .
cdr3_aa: CSAIALGERKLFF
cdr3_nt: TGCAGTGCTATCGCCCTCGGGGAAAGAAAACTGTTTTTT

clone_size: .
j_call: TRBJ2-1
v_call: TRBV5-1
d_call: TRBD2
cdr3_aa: CASSPRLAQSKNEQFF
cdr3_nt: TGCGCCAGCAGCCCTAGACTAGCCCAAAGTAAGAATGAGCAGTTCTTC

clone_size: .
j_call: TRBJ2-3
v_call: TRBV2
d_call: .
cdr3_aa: CASKGHLSTDTQYF
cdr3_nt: TGTGCCAGCAAAGGTCATCTTAGCACAGATACGCAGTATTTT

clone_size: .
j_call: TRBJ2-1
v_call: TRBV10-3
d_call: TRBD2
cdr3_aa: CAISTGRTSGGVSYNEQFF
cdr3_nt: TGTGCCATCAGCACGGGTCGGACTAGCGGGGGGGTTTCCTACAATGAGCAGTTCTTC